The 27 T cell receptor beta chains below come from one sample, sequenced in a study of T-cell memory formation after mild COVID-19. TCRdb re-analysed the 5' RACE reads in MiXCR, keeping a single row per CDR3 protein. Here the sample spans a few hundred thousand distinct CDR3 sequences, roughly 15% being singletons. Sequences were obtained from PBMCs or a T cell subset sorted from them (not recorded which). These receptors originate from a man younger than 35 who had mild COVID-19 (a few samples of this study predate the infection). Cell type and time point are not known.

This clonotype was counted ten times or more. The chain employs TRBV6-2 or TRBV6-3 and TRBJ2-1; 9 bases fit TRBD2. The CDR3 contains 15 residues. Germline V gene data show CDR1 as MNHEY and CDR2 as SVGEGT. V shed 10 bases and J 0 bases; nucleotides not matched to a gene: 7. CDR3 in DNA: TGTGCCACGGGCGGGGGGGCCTTCTCCTACAATGAGCAGTTCTTC. Translating gives CATGGGAFSYNEQFF.

This clonotype showed up many times. The chain has TRBV20-1 and TRBJ2-1; TRBD2 agrees at 8 bases. Germline V CDR1 and CDR2: DFQATT, SNEGSKA (reference sequence). The CDR3 extends over 15 amino acids. V shed 0 bases and J 2 bases; nucleotides not matched to a gene: 3. The CDR3 DNA sequence: TGCAGTGCTAGAGATGAGCGGGAGACCTACAATGAGCAGTTCTTC. It yields the protein CSARDERETYNEQFF.

This chain links TRBV28 with TRBJ2-2; D call uncertain. Germline loops: CDR1 MDHEN, CDR2 SYDVKM. Trimming cost V 1 base and J 3 bases, with 6 bases left between them. This CDR3 has 14 amino acids. The DNA of the CDR3 is TGTGCCAGCAGTTTATACAGATACACCGGGGAGCTGTTTTTT. Translating it yields CASSLYRYTGELFF.

The CDR3: CASSQVGGVQPQHF. In DNA form, the CDR3 reads TGTGCCAGCAGCCAAGTGGGGGGTGTTCAGCCCCAGCATTTT. This chain uses TRBV4-2 with TRBJ1-5; TRBD1 might be the D (5 bases). Germline CDR1 is LGHNA and CDR2 is YNFKEQ. The CDR3 spans 14 residues. V lost 1 base and J 6 bases, leaving 10 bases between the germline ends.

This clonotype turned up a few times. The V gene is TRBV7-8, the J gene TRBJ1-2; no clear D gene. The CDR3 runs 19 residues. Germline CDR1 and CDR2: SGHVS and FQNEAQ. Trimming left V 1 base short and J 8 bases short, with 29 bases between. DNA for the CDR3: TGTGCCAGCAGCTTAGAGTTGGTTGGTACCCAACTATGGAGTCCGGGCTACACCTTC. This codes for CASSLELVGTQLWSPGYTF. Full variable domain (outside the CDR3, taken from reference TRBV7-8 and TRBJ1-2): GAGVSQSPRYKVAKRGQDVALRCDPISGHVSLFWYQQALGQGPEFLTYFQNEAQLDKSGLPSDRFFAERPEGSVSTLKIQRTQQEDSAVYLCASSLELVGTQLWSPGYTFGSGTRLTVV.

The sample holds one count of this clonotype. The J gene is TRBJ2-1, the V gene TRBV6-2 or TRBV6-3; unclear D gene. The CDR3 sequence is 14 residues long. The ends were cut back, 2 bases at V and 0 bases at J, with 5 bases in the middle. Germline assignment: CDR1 MNHEY and CDR2 SVGEGT. DNA of the CDR3: TGTGCCAGCAGTTACACCCTCTCCTACAATGAGCAGTTCTTC. This codes for CASSYTLSYNEQFF.

The chain recombines TRBV7-9 with TRBJ2-7, with D perhaps given as TRBD1 or TRBD2 (6 bases each). V lost 2 bases to trimming and J lost 4 bases, with 18 bases between them. The V gene's germline CDR1 is SEHNR and CDR2 FQNEAQ (reference sequence). The CDR3 contains 16 residues. The CDR3 DNA reads TGTGCCAGCAGCTTACCCACGGAGGGGACATCGTACGAGCAGTACTTC. Its translation is CASSLPTEGTSYEQYF.

The chain joins TRBV25-1 to TRBJ2-2, with D possibly being TRBD1 or TRBD2 (5 bases each). This CDR3 is 15 amino acids long. Looked up from germline, CDR1 is MGHDK and CDR2 is SYGVNS. Trimming cost V 2 bases and J 4 bases, with 11 bases left between them. The CDR3 DNA follows: TGTGCCAGCAGTGAAAGGGTTGGGGGCACCGGGGAGCTGTTTTTT. Its translation: CASSERVGGTGELFF.

This clonotype was counted a few times. The gene calls are TRBV6-5 and TRBJ2-1; 10 nucleotides agree with TRBD2. Germline V gene data show CDR1 as MNHEY and CDR2 as SVGAGI. The J segment lost 5 bases and the V segment lost 6 bases, leaving 7 bases of the junction unmatched. This CDR3 is built from 15 residues. The CDR3 DNA follows: TGTGCCAGCAGCTACGTAGCGGGGGGCCACAATGAGCAGTTCTTC. This codes for CASSYVAGGHNEQFF.

This rearrangement joins TRBV7-6 to TRBJ2-5; TRBD2 aligns across 10 bases. V shed 2 bases and J 1 base; nucleotides not matched to a gene: 4. Germline V gene data show CDR1 as SGHVS and CDR2 as FNYEAQ. The CDR3 has 16 residues. Here the CDR3 reads CASSLISSGGQETQYF. CDR3 DNA sequence: TGTGCCAGCAGCTTAATATCTAGCGGGGGCCAAGAGACCCAGTACTTC.

The V gene is TRBV4-2, the J gene TRBJ2-5; 10 bases match TRBD1. Trimming took 4 bases from V and 3 from J; bases not matched to a gene: 5. Per germline, CDR1 LGHNA and CDR2 YNFKEQ. CDR3 size: 15 residues. The CDR3 loop is CASSRGDRGEETQYF. The CDR3 region has the DNA TGTGCCAGCAGCCGGGGGGACAGGGGCGAAGAGACCCAGTACTTC.

The chain carries TRBV2 and TRBJ1-5; D remains ambiguous. Germline CDR1 reads SNHLY; CDR2 reads FYNNEI. CDR3 length: 13 residues. Trimming stripped 5 bases from V and 1 base from J, with 6 bases between. For the CDR3, the DNA is TGTGCCAGCAGTAGCAAGAGCAATCAGCCCCAGCATTTT. It yields the protein CASSSKSNQPQHF.

A few counts support this clonotype. The CDR3 loop is CASSGNTGHAYQETQYF. As DNA, the CDR3 is TGTGCCAGCTCAGGAAACACGGGGCACGCTTACCAAGAGACCCAGTACTTC. This chain connects TRBV18 to TRBJ2-5; D may match TRBD1 or TRBD2 (5 bases each). The germline V and J ends were trimmed by 5 bases and 0 bases, with 19 bases remaining between them. The germline V gene encodes CDR1 KGHSH and CDR2 LQKENI. The CDR3 runs to 17 residues.

This chain connects TRBV4-3 to TRBJ1-4; D might be TRBD1 (6 bases). The CDR3 sequence is 15 residues long. Germline CDR1 is LGHNA and CDR2 is YSLEER. The V end was cut by 4 bases, the J end by 7 bases, with 16 bases between. The CDR3 DNA sequence: TGCGCCAGCAGCCGTTCCTCAGGGGCGCGTGAAAAACTGTTTTTT. Its protein product is CASSRSSGAREKLFF.

The chain recombines TRBV27 with TRBJ1-2; weak D call: TRBD1 (5 bases). V lost 3 bases and J lost 4, with 12 bases in between. Germline V gene data show CDR1 as MNHEY and CDR2 as SMNVEV (reference sequence). This CDR3 has 14 residues. The CDR3 DNA follows: TGTGCCAGCAGTTTTATTGGGACGTCCTATGGCTACACCTTC. It is translated as CASSFIGTSYGYTF.

CDR3 DNA sequence: TGCGCCAGCAGCCAAGTCAAGCGTCAGCCCCAGCATTTT. This codes for CASSQVKRQPQHF. The V gene is TRBV4-1, the J gene TRBJ1-5; D is unresolved. This CDR3 region has 13 residues. Germline V gives CDR1 MGHRA, CDR2 YSYEKL. Trimming shortened V by 1 base and J by 6 bases, and 7 bases separated the two germline ends.

The V call is TRBV6-5, the J call TRBJ2-7; D possibly matches TRBD1 or TRBD2 (5 bases each). The CDR3 covers 13 residues. CDR1 and CDR2 (germline): MNHEY, SVGAGI. Trimming took 6 bases from V and 3 from J, leaving 12 bases between them. The CDR3 bases are TGTGCCAGCAGCCTCCGGGGCGGCTACGAGCAGTACGTC. It translates to CASSLRGGYEQYV.

The chain combines TRBV29-1 with TRBJ2-7; D uncertain. The CDR3 is 14 amino acids. Trimming left V 7 bases short and J 1 base short, with 17 bases between. Germline V gives CDR1 SQVTM, CDR2 ANQGSEA. In DNA, the CDR3 is TGCAGCGCCAGCTTGGGCAGTCTTTCCTACGAGCAGTACTTC. This translates into CSASLGSLSYEQYF.

This clonotype was observed a handful of times. The chain links TRBV5-1 to TRBJ1-2; 8 bases are a match to TRBD1. Germline CDR1 and CDR2: SGHRS and YFSETQ. V lost 0 bases to trimming and J lost 7 bases; unmatched junction nucleotides: 5. There are 14 residues in the CDR3. The CDR3 bases are TGCGCCAGCAGCTTGGCGACAGGGGTTGGTGGCTACACCTTC. This encodes CASSLATGVGGYTF.

The chain recombines TRBV10-3 with TRBJ2-5; D gene ambiguous. Trimming cost V 3 bases and J 4 bases, with 6 bases left between them. Germline V lookup: CDR1 ENHRY, CDR2 SYGVKD. This CDR3 has 12 amino acids. Here the CDR3 DNA reads TGTGCCATCAGTGAACAGACAGAGACCCAGTACTTC. Amino acids: CAISEQTETQYF.

This clonotype was counted between two and nine times. The V gene is TRBV6-6, the J gene TRBJ1-2; 8 bases fit TRBD1. The length of the CDR3 is 15 residues. With V trimmed by 5 bases and J by 4 bases, 9 bases remained unmatched. CDR1 and CDR2 from the germline V gene are MNHNY and SVGAGI (reference sequence). The CDR3: CASSLTGTGLYGYTF. The CDR3, as DNA: TGTGCCAGCAGTCTTACCGGGACAGGACTCTATGGCTACACCTTC.

In nucleotides, the CDR3 is TGTGCCAGCAGCTTAGCAGGGGCTCCCTCCAATGAGCAGTTCTTC. Protein: CASSLAGAPSNEQFF. The chain combines TRBV7-9 with TRBJ2-1; D perhaps matches TRBD1 (5 bases). Germline V gives CDR1 SEHNR, CDR2 FQNEAQ (reference sequence). Trimming removed 0 bases at V and 6 bases at J, with 12 bases between. This CDR3 region has 15 residues.

The chain has TRBV20-1 and TRBJ2-3; 8 bases line up with TRBD1. This CDR3 is built from 13 residues. V lost 1 base, J lost 7 bases, and 4 bases stayed unmatched. From germline, CDR1 is DFQATT and CDR2 SNEGSKA (reference sequence). CDR3 in DNA: TGCAGTGCTAGAGGGACAGGGTCGAATACGCAGTATTTT. Protein: CSARGTGSNTQYF.

This clonotype showed up just a few times. The chain couples TRBV4-3 to TRBJ1-2, with no clear D. V dropped 0 bases and J dropped 4 bases, with 12 bases sitting between them. CDR3 size: 15 residues. Germline CDR1 is LGHNA and CDR2 is YSLEER. The DNA of the CDR3 is TGCGCCAGCAGCCAAGAAACACAGACACCCTATGGCTACACCTTC. As protein: CASSQETQTPYGYTF.

V and J are TRBV29-1 and TRBJ1-1; 10 bases match TRBD1. J gave up 11 bases and V 6 bases, and 12 bases lay outside the gene matches. CDR1 is SQVTM and CDR2 is ANQGSEA in the germline V gene. This CDR3 has 13 amino acids. CDR3: CSVHRDRGGEAFF. The CDR3 DNA follows: TGCAGCGTCCACCGGGACAGGGGTGGCGAGGCTTTCTTT.

CDR3 in DNA: TGTGCCAGCAGCCTCCGGGACAGGGGGCGATTTTATGGCTACACCTTC. Translating it yields CASSLRDRGRFYGYTF. The chain combines TRBV6-2 or TRBV6-3 with TRBJ1-2, with 12 positions matching TRBD1. Trimming removed 6 bases from V and 5 bases from J; junction bases left unmatched: 10. The germline V gene encodes CDR1 MNHEY and CDR2 SVGEGT. This CDR3 has 16 amino acids.

This chain joins TRBV3-1 and TRBJ2-3, with D tentatively TRBD1 or TRBD2 (5 bases each). Germline V gene data show CDR1 as LGHDT and CDR2 as YNNKEL (reference sequence). The CDR3 runs to 17 residues. V was clipped by 0 bases and J by 3 bases, with 16 bases between them. The CDR3 DNA is TGTGCCAGCAGCCAAGATCTTCAGGGTTCGGGGACAGATACGCAGTATTTT. It yields the protein CASSQDLQGSGTDTQYF.